The 7 T cell receptor beta chains below come from one sample, sequenced in a study of CD8 T cells in ankylosing spondylitis. TCRdb processed the 5' RACE reads anew with MiXCR; each CDR3 protein has one entry. The repertoire includes around 120,000 distinct CDR3 sequences, roughly an eighth of them detected once, and approximately 3.1% sits in the top ten. The sequenced sample consisted of blood, either unsorted or a sorted T cell fraction (not recorded which). These receptors were taken from a female donor with ankylosing spondylitis or in good health (not recorded which).

This clonotype was detected many times. The J gene is TRBJ2-3, the V gene TRBV28, with 8 bases matching TRBD1. The V segment lost 5 bases and the J segment 8 bases; nucleotides outside the gene matches: 6. The V gene's germline CDR1 is MDHEN and CDR2 SYDVKM. The CDR3 sequence is 13 residues long. The DNA for the CDR3 is TGTGCCAGCAGTCGGGCAGGGGGCTTTACGCAGTATTTT. Protein: CASSRAGGFTQYF.

This clonotype has only a few counts. The gene calls are TRBV10-3 and TRBJ2-7; D remains unclear. The CDR3 spans 13 residues. V was cut by 10 bases and J by 1 base, with 14 bases left in between. Germline V CDR1 and CDR2: ENHRY, SYGVKD. The CDR3 region has the DNA TGTGCCACCCCGCGTCCCAGATCCTACGAGCAGTACTTC. Amino acids: CATPRPRSYEQYF.

The V call is TRBV7-8, the J call TRBJ2-5; D might be TRBD1 (6 bases). Germline V gene lookup returns CDR1 SGHVS and CDR2 FQNEAQ. The CDR3 is 14 residues long. Trimming took off 7 bases at V and 2 bases at J, with 14 bases between the two ends. The CDR3 DNA is TGTGCCAGCACCACGGGGACACAACAAGAGACCCAGTACTTC. Translation: CASTTGTQQETQYF.

This clonotype showed up just a few times. The rearrangement uses TRBV6-2 or TRBV6-3 and TRBJ2-1; 8 nucleotides match TRBD2. The CDR3 consists of 16 residues. CDR1 MNHEY and CDR2 SVGEGT come from the germline V gene. Trimming at V came to 8 bases and at J to 6 bases, leaving 15 bases not matched to a gene. The CDR3 is CASLGGASVPTNEQFF. Here the CDR3 DNA reads TGTGCCAGCCTCGGGGGGGCTAGCGTACCGACCAATGAGCAGTTCTTC.

This clonotype was seen only a few times. The V gene is TRBV12-3 or TRBV12-4, the J gene TRBJ2-1, with 13 bases aligning to TRBD2. CDR3 length: 15 amino acids. With V trimmed by 5 bases and J by 5 bases, 3 bases remained unmatched. The CDR3 is CASSVTSGRNNEQFF. The CDR3 bases are TGTGCCAGCAGTGTGACTAGCGGGAGGAACAATGAGCAGTTCTTC.

The chain has TRBV4-2 and TRBJ2-1, with D perhaps matching TRBD2 (5 bases). V shed 1 base and J shed 15 bases, with 16 bases lying between them. The CDR3 sequence is 13 residues long. CDR1 and CDR2 from the germline V gene are LGHNA and YNFKEQ. In DNA, the CDR3 is TGTGCCAGCAGCCAAGGAGAGGATAGCGTGGGGTTCTTC. Residues: CASSQGEDSVGFF.

This clonotype has a single count. With a much larger clone just one base away, this may be a read error. V is TRBV3-1 and J is TRBJ2-2, with 9 bases identical to TRBD1. The CDR3 totals 16 residues. CDR1 is LGHDT and CDR2 is YNNKEL in the germline V gene (reference sequence). The CDR3 reads CASSGPGQGMAGKLFF. CDR3 DNA: TGTGCCAGCAGCGGACCGGGACAGGGAATGGCCGGGAAGCTGTTTTTT.